The clone carrying this T cell receptor (beta chain) has only a few counts. This specimen comes from a study of blood T cell repertoires in COVID-19. Whole-study context: COVID-19 samples, acute and convalescent, were from the United States, Italy and Spain. T cells, B-cell-depleted T cells, or PBMCs provided the cDNA or gDNA that served as material.

Original analysis: Amplification from reference gene primers served as the basis for estimated nucleated cell counts. Libraries were prepared by immunoSEQ multiplex PCR; TCRdb keeps only in-frame clonotypes and omits some of them. The V and J calls and clone size were taken over from that table, and D and trimming were inferred from the DNA. Here the sample spans approximately 76,000 clones, 85% to 90% being singletons. V shed 4 bases, J shed 2 bases, and the junction held 3 bases outside the gene matches. This CDR3 has 14 residues. CDR1 SEHNR and CDR2 FQNEAQ come from the germline V gene (reference sequence).

This chain links TRBV7-9 with TRBJ2-3; 7 bases fit TRBD2. This sequence was found in an elderly man in a cohort sampled during active COVID-19. What was sequenced was peripheral blood. The CDR3 is CASSSSGVTDTQYF. DNA for the CDR3: TGTGCCAGCAGCTCTAGCGGAGTCACAGATACGCAGTATTTT.